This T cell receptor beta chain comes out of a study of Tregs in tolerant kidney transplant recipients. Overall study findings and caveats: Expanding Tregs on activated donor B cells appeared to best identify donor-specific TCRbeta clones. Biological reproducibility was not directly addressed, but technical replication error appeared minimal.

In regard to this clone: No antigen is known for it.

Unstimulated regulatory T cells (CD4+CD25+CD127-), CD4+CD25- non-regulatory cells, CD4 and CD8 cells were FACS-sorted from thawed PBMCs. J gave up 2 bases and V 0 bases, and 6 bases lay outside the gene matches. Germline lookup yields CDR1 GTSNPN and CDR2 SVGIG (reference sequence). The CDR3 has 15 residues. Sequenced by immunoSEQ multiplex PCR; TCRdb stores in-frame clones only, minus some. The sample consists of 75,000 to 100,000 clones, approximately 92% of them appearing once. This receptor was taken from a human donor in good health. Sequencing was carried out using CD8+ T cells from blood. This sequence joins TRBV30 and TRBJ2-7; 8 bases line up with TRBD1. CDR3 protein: CAWSVDRGGPYEQYF. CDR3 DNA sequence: TGTGCCTGGAGTGTCGACAGGGGAGGTCCCTACGAGCAGTACTTC. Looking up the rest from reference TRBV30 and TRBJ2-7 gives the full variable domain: SQTIHQWPATLVQPVGSPLSLECTVEGTSNPNLYWYRQAAGRGLQLLFYSVGIGQISSEVPQNLSASRPQDRQFILSSKKLLLSDSGFYLCAWSVDRGGPYEQYFGPGTRLTVT.